The 14 T cell receptor beta chains given below trace back to one sample, sequenced in a study of post-analysis software for immune sequencing data (dated by TCRdb to between 2015 and 2017). The full study reports these points: Significantly higher frequencies in patients than in controls were found for roughly five TRBV segments, including TRBV5-6, TRBV5-1 and TRBV20-1.

Library generation was performed with PCR. TCRdb records Illumina HiSeq 2500 as the sequencer. To reduce PCR and sequencing biases, unique molecular identifiers were incorporated into the TCR beta cDNA libraries. TCRdb took the public reads, trimmed them with fastp at Q25, ran MiXCR for clone calling and kept in-frame beta chains. CDR3 protein duplicates are merged, each entry listing the most common genes and DNA. For this sample there are a few hundred thousand distinct CDR3 sequences; less than 40% appear just once. Jointly, the top ten make up about 7.6% of the sample. No cognate antigen is known for these TCRs. Sequencing was done on a sample of blood. Receptors originate from a girl aged 2 to 9 with multiple sclerosis.

The J gene is TRBJ2-5, the V gene TRBV9; TRBD1 matches at 8 bases. The germline V gene has CDR1 SGDLS and CDR2 YYNGEE. The CDR3 loop spans 15 amino acids. Germline trimming cut 4 bases from V and 2 bases from J; bases unmatched to any gene: 7. The CDR3 DNA sequence: TGTGCCAGCAGCCCGACAGGGGTGGGACAAGAGACCCAGTACTTC. It yields the protein CASSPTGVGQETQYF.

The chain employs TRBV9 and TRBJ2-6; D is possibly TRBD2 (5 bases). Germline CDR1 SGDLS, CDR2 YYNGEE. V was clipped by 0 bases and J by 4 bases, with 8 bases between them. The CDR3 totals 15 residues. The CDR3 loop is CASSVGESGANVLTF. As DNA, the CDR3 is TGTGCCAGCAGCGTAGGGGAGTCGGGGGCCAACGTCCTGACTTTC.

The V gene is TRBV9, the J gene TRBJ1-6; tentative D call: TRBD1 (5 bases). This CDR3 is 15 amino acids long. Germline loops: CDR1 SGDLS, CDR2 YYNGEE. V gave up 1 base and J gave up 13 bases, with 18 bases separating them. For the CDR3, the DNA is TGTGCCAGCAGCGTAAGTCCTTTGTGGGGGACGCCCCTCCACTTT. It yields the protein CASSVSPLWGTPLHF.

J is TRBJ1-1 and V is TRBV7-9; 7 bases map to TRBD1. The germline CDR1 and CDR2 sequences are SEHNR and FQNEAQ (reference sequence). With V trimmed by 4 bases and J by 4 bases, 9 bases remained unmatched. The CDR3 is 15 amino acids. CDR3 in DNA: TGTGCCAGCAGCTCACTGACAGGGTTGAGCACTGAAGCTTTCTTT. It translates to CASSSLTGLSTEAFF.

J is TRBJ2-5 and V is TRBV20-1, with unresolved D. V dropped 5 bases and J dropped 4 bases, with 20 bases sitting between them. The CDR3 spans 15 residues. Germline CDR1 is DFQATT and CDR2 is SNEGSKA (reference sequence). This CDR3 reads CSAGWFGQFGETQYF. The CDR3 coding sequence is TGCAGTGCTGGGTGGTTTGGCCAATTCGGAGAGACCCAGTACTTC.

This clonotype was seen at least ten times. The chain joins TRBV2 to TRBJ2-7; TRBD1 aligns across 8 bases. The V and J ends lost 8 bases and 4 bases, in that order; junction bases with no gene match: 1. The CDR3 sequence is 11 residues long. CDR1 SNHLY and CDR2 FYNNEI come from the germline V gene. CDR3 residues: CASGQGYEQYF. DNA of the CDR3: TGTGCCAGCGGACAGGGTTACGAGCAGTACTTC. Complete variable domain (other parts from reference TRBV2 and TRBJ2-7): EPEVTQTPSHQVTQMGQEVILRCVPISNHLYFYWYRQILGQKVEFLVSFYNNEISEKSEIFDDQFSVERPDGSNFTLKIRSTKLEDSAMYFCASGQGYEQYFGPGTRLTVT.

The rearrangement joins TRBV20-1 to TRBJ2-7; no reliable D call. Germline CDR1 reads DFQATT; CDR2 reads SNEGSKA (reference sequence). Trimming stripped 4 bases from V and 9 bases from J, with 31 bases between. The CDR3 length is 17 residues. The CDR3 spells CSANRSPQDRVSTRQYF. DNA for the CDR3: TGCAGTGCTAATCGCAGTCCTCAGGACCGAGTTTCTACGAGGCAGTACTTC.

The chain employs TRBV10-3 and TRBJ2-7; possibly TRBD2 for D (6 bases). Near its end, the DNA agrees better with TRBJ2-5, so the J call may be wrong. This CDR3 is built from 16 residues. CDR1 ENHRY and CDR2 SYGVKD come from the germline V gene. CDR3 DNA sequence: TGTGCCATCAGTGCAAATAAGGGAGGCGGCCAAGAGACCCAGTACTTC. It is translated as CAISANKGGGQETQYF.

This clonotype was counted many times. V is TRBV12-3 or TRBV12-4 and J is TRBJ2-7, with 7 bases matching TRBD1. The trim removed 5 bases at V and 3 bases at J, leaving 7 bases unmatched. The length of the CDR3 is 14 residues. CDR3 amino acids: CASSLGTVNYEQYF. In nucleotides, the CDR3 is TGTGCCAGCAGTCTCGGGACAGTGAACTACGAGCAGTACTTC.

The chain couples TRBV5-1 to TRBJ2-3; TRBD2 matches 9 bases. V shed 4 bases, J shed 4 bases, and the junction held 7 bases outside the gene matches. The CDR3 runs 15 residues. The germline V gene has CDR1 SGHRS and CDR2 YFSETQ. As DNA, the CDR3 is TGCGCCAGCAGCCCGTCCGAGCGGGGGGCAGATACGCAGTATTTT. Its translation is CASSPSERGADTQYF.

CDR3 nucleotides: TGTGCCAGCAGCCTAAGTGGGGCGTACTCCTACGAGCAGTACTTC. It yields the protein CASSLSGAYSYEQYF. This rearrangement joins TRBV7-9 to TRBJ2-7; D is perhaps TRBD1 (5 bases). With 5 bases removed from V and 0 bases from J, the gap between germline ends came to 14 bases. The germline V gene has CDR1 SEHNR and CDR2 FQNEAQ (reference sequence). The CDR3 runs to 15 residues.

This clonotype was seen a few times. This chain uses TRBV5-1 with TRBJ2-7; TRBD2 might be the D (5 bases). Germline V gene data show CDR1 as SGHRS and CDR2 as YFSETQ. The ends were cut back, 8 bases at V and 2 bases at J, with 14 bases in the middle. This CDR3 has 13 residues. Here the CDR3 DNA reads TGCGCCAGTTGCCGAGGGAATGCCTACGAGCAGTACTTC. Residues: CASCRGNAYEQYF. The variable domain in full, with the rest retrieved from reference TRBV5-1 and TRBJ2-7, is KAGVTQTPRYLIKTRGQQVTLSCSPISGHRSVSWYQQTPGQGLQFLFEYFSETQRNKGNFPGRFSGRQFSNSRSEMNVSTLELGDSALYLCASCRGNAYEQYFGPGTRLTVT.

This rearrangement joins TRBV12-3 or TRBV12-4 to TRBJ1-2, with unresolved D. CDR3 size: 13 residues. V shed 3 bases and J shed 7 bases, with 12 bases lying between them. The CDR3 region is CASSFRVSGGYTF. The DNA for the CDR3 is TGTGCCAGCAGTTTTCGGGTCTCCGGTGGCTACACCTTC.

The chain combines TRBV29-1 with TRBJ2-3; 9 positions agree with TRBD2. The CDR3 loop spans 16 amino acids. CDR1 and CDR2 from the germline V gene are SQVTM and ANQGSEA. With V trimmed by 3 bases and J by 1 base, 8 bases remained unmatched. CDR3 region: CSVDNLAGTRTDTQYF. The CDR3 DNA sequence: TGCAGCGTTGATAACCTAGCGGGAACCCGCACAGATACGCAGTATTTT.